This TCR beta chain came from a study of HIV-infected patients and healthy controls. The study's findings and limits: HIV-infected repertoires had significantly higher mean Gini indices than controls, possibly reflecting oligoclonality. HIV-infected patients and controls differed significantly in mean usage of eight alpha and eight beta V genes.

Germline values: CDR1 DFQATT, CDR2 SNEGSKA (reference sequence). The CDR3 has 14 residues. V was shortened by 6 bases and J by 0 bases, with 12 bases between the two germline ends. This clonotype showed up many times. Its antigen is unidentified. Reverse transcription used 450 to 550 ng RNA and constant-region primers for alpha and beta. Each of the alpha and beta chains got its own library through chain-specific third strand synthesis with indices. A single primer pair per chain amplified all rearrangements, with per-molecule barcodes. TCRdb ran MiXCR on the 5' RACE reads and lists one entry per CDR3 protein. The sample has some 25,000 distinct CDR3 sequences; roughly 7.9% are singletons. Whole blood was used without fractionation, so all unsorted peripheral T cells were included.

This clonotype was sampled from an adult in good health. This chain uses TRBV20-1 with TRBJ1-3; tentative D call: TRBD1 (5 bases). Sequenced: blood. The CDR3 reads CSAISQGSGNTIYF. CDR3 DNA: TGCAGTGCGATCTCCCAGGGCTCTGGAAACACCATATATTTT.